This TCR beta chain was obtained from a study of cytomegalovirus exposure and HLA in healthy donors. The wider study: Early on, a data release was issued that held roughly 80 million unique TCRs from HLA-typed donors.

Germline V gene lookup returns CDR1 WSHSY and CDR2 SAAADI. The CDR3 spans 13 residues. Trimming removed 10 bases from V and 4 bases from J; junction bases left unmatched: 8. PCR used 60 Vbeta primers and 13 Jbeta primers. Data came from immunoSEQ multiplex PCR; TCRdb stores just in-frame clones and leaves some out. Its table records around 140,000 clones. The specimen sequenced was PBMCs. The chain couples TRBV10-2 to TRBJ1-1; 8 bases line up with TRBD1. This TCR derives from a male donor in good health and CMV-seronegative. Written as DNA, the CDR3 is TGCGCCACTCTCAGGGGGCGAGGCACTGAAGCTTTCTTT. Amino acids: CATLRGRGTEAFF.